Below, one T cell receptor (beta chain) is given with its context. Repertoires were generated with immunoSEQ multiplex PCR, while TCRdb's copy carries only in-frame clones and drops some. This table has about 140,000 clones, more than 80% appearing once. This sample was taken from a study of blood T cell repertoires in COVID-19. Assignments of participants to cohorts depended upon their own reported clinical history. Cohort 3 recovered donors had two negative PCRs, clearance, or symptom resolution. The CDR3 sequence is 14 residues long. Germline lookup yields CDR1 KGHSH and CDR2 LQKENI. V shed 3 bases, J shed 3 bases, and the junction held 5 bases outside the gene matches.

This clonotype was sampled from a man aged 45-60 years who had recovered from COVID-19. The genes are TRBV18 and TRBJ2-7; 7 nucleotides align to TRBD2. Sequencing was performed on PBMCs or T cells enriched from blood (not recorded which). The DNA for the CDR3 is TGTGCCAGCTCACCGCCCGGGGGGATCTACGAGCAGTACTTC. It yields the protein CASSPPGGIYEQYF.